This T cell receptor (beta chain) was captured by sequencing in a study of T cell responses to AZD1222 COVID-19 vaccine. Sequencing used immunoSEQ multiplex PCR; TCRdb keeps in-frame clones, though not all of them. The sample lists some 100,000 clones, approximately 88% occurring once. General observations from the study: Clonal diversity was possibly underestimated; the donors were predominantly white British and more often female. Only a handful of people who got AZD1222 tested seropositive at baseline.

This clone appeared once. Its matching antigen is unknown. The CDR3 runs to 16 residues. Germline V gene sequence: CDR1 SNHLY, CDR2 FYNNEI. V gave up 7 bases and J gave up 0 bases, with 16 bases separating them. The chain joins TRBV2 to TRBJ1-5; tentatively, D is TRBD1 (6 bases). Source: peripheral blood, taken on day 0 of AZD1222 vaccination. The sequence was collected from an adult in good health. The CDR3 here is CASKRGRGISNQPQHF. In DNA, the CDR3 is TGTGCCAGCAAACGCGGAAGGGGGATTAGCAATCAGCCCCAGCATTTT.